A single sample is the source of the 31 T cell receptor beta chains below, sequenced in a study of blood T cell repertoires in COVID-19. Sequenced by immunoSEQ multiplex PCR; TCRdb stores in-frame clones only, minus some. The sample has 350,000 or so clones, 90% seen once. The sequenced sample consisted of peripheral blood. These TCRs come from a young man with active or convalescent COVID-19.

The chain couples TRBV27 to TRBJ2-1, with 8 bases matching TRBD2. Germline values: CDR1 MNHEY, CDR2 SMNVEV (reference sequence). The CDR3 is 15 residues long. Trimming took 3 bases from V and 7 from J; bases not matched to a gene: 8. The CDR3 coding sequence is TGTGCCAGCAGTTTCGGGGGGGCCGGTATAAATGAGCAGTTCTTC. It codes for CASSFGGAGINEQFF.

The CDR3 spells CATSDPGTGGLETQYF. CDR3 in DNA: TGTGCCACCAGTGACCCCGGGACAGGGGGATTAGAGACCCAGTACTTC. V is TRBV24-1 and J is TRBJ2-5; 11 nucleotides match TRBD1. Trimming cost V 4 bases and J 4 bases; bases outside gene matches: 7. CDR1 KGHDR and CDR2 SFDVKD come from the germline V gene. The CDR3 has 16 residues.

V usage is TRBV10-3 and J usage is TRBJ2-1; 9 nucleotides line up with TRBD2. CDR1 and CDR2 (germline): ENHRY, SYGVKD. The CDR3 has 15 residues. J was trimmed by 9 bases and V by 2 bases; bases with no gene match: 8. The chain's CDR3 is CAISEDASGDGEQFF. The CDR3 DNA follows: TGTGCCATCAGTGAGGACGCTAGCGGGGACGGTGAGCAGTTCTTC.

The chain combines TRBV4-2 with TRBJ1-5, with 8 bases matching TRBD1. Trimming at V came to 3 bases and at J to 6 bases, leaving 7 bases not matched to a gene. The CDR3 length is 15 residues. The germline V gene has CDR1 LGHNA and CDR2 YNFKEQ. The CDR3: CASSHHDRGGQPQHF. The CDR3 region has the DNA TGTGCCAGCAGCCATCACGACAGGGGAGGTCAGCCCCAGCATTTT.

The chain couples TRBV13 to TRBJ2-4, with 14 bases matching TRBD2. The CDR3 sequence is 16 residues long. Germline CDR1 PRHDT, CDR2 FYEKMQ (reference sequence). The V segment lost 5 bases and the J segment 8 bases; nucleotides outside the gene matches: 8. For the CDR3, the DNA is TGTGCCAGCAGCCCGACTAGCGGGAGGGGATTGGACATTCAGTACTTC. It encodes CASSPTSGRGLDIQYF.

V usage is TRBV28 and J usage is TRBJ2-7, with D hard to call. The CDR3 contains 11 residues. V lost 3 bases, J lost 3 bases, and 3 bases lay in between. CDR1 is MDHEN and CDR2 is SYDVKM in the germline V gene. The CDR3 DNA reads TGTGCCAGCAGTTTTATCTACGAGCAGTACTTC. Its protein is CASSFIYEQYF.

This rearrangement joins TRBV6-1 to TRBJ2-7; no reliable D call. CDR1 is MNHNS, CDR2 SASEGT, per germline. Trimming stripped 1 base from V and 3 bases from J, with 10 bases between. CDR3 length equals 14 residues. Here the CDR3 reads CASSEVARGYEQYF. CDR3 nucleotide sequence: TGTGCCAGCAGTGAAGTTGCCAGAGGCTACGAGCAGTACTTC.

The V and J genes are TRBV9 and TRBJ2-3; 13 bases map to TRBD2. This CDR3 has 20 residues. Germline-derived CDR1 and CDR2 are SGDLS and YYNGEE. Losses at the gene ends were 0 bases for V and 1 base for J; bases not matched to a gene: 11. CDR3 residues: CASSVAGLAGVIIGTDTQYF. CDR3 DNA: TGTGCCAGCAGCGTAGCCGGACTAGCGGGGGTGATAATCGGCACAGATACGCAGTATTTT.

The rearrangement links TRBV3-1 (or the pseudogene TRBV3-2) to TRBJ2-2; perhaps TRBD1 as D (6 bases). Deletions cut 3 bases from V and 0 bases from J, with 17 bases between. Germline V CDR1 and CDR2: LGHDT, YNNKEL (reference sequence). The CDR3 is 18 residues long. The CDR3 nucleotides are TGTGCCAGCAGCCACTTTCTACAGGGTAAAGCGAACACCGGGGAGCTGTTTTTT. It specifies CASSHFLQGKANTGELFF.

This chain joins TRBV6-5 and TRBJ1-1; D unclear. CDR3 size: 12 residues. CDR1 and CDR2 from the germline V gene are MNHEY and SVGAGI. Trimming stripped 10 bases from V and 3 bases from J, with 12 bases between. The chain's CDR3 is CATQKSDTEAFF. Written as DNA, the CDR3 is TGTGCCACACAAAAGTCTGACACTGAAGCTTTCTTT.

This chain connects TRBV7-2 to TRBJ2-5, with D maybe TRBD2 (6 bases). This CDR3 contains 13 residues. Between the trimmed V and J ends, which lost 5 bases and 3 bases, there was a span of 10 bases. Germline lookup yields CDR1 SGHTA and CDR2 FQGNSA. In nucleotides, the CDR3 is TGTGCCAGCAGCCGGGGACTGAAAGAGACCCAGTACTTC. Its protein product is CASSRGLKETQYF.

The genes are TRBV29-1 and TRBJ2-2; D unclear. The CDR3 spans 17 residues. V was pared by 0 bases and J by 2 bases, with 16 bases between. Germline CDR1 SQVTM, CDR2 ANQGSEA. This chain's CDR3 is CSVEDPKANVNTGELFF. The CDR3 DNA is TGCAGCGTTGAAGATCCTAAAGCCAATGTAAACACCGGGGAGCTGTTTTTT.

The CDR3: CATSEGTGQADTQYF. CDR3 coding DNA: TGTGCCACCAGCGAAGGGACAGGGCAGGCAGATACGCAGTATTTT. This chain joins TRBV15 and TRBJ2-3, with 9 bases matching TRBD1. V shed 5 bases and J 4 bases; nucleotides not matched to a gene: 7. The CDR3 is made up of 15 amino acids. CDR1 LNHNV and CDR2 YYDKDF come from the germline V gene (reference sequence).

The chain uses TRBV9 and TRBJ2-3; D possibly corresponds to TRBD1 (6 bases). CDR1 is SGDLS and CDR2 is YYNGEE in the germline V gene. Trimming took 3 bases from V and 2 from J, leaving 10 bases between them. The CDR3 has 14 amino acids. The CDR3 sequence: CASSAEGHTDTQYF. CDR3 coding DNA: TGTGCCAGCAGCGCAGAGGGACACACAGATACGCAGTATTTT.

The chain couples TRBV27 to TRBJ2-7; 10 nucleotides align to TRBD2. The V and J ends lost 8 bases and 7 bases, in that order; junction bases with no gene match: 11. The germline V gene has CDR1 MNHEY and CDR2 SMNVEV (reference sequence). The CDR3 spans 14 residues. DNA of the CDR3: TGTGCCAGCTCCCCGGGACTAGCGTGGCGGGAGCAGTACTTC. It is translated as CASSPGLAWREQYF.

The CDR3 bases are TGTGCCAGCTCACCAATGGCAGGGACTATGAACACTGAAGCTTTCTTT. The encoded protein is CASSPMAGTMNTEAFF. This sequence joins TRBV18 and TRBJ1-1, with a possible D match to TRBD1 (5 bases). The germline V gene has CDR1 KGHSH and CDR2 LQKENI. The CDR3 totals 16 residues. V was pared by 2 bases and J by 0 bases, with 13 bases between.

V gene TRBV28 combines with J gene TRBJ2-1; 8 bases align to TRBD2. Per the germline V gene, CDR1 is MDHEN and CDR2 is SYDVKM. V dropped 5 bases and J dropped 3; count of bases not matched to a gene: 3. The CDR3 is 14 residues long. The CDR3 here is CASSTSGYYNEQFF. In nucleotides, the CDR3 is TGTGCCAGCAGTACTAGCGGCTACTACAATGAGCAGTTCTTC. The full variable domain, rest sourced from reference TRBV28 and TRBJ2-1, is DVKVTQSSRYLVKRTGEKVFLECVQDMDHENMFWYRQDPGLGLRLIYFSYDVKMKEKGDIPEGYSVSREKKERFSLILESASTNQTSMYLCASSTSGYYNEQFFGPGTRLTVL.

CDR3 sequence: CASRPYSGAPLHF. CDR3 in DNA: TGTGCCAGCAGGCCGTACAGCGGAGCCCCCCTCCACTTT. The V call is TRBV3-1 (or the pseudogene TRBV3-2), the J call TRBJ1-6; D is unresolved. The V and J ends lost 6 bases and 13 bases respectively, with 16 bases between them. The CDR3 length is 13 residues. The germline V gene has CDR1 LGHDT and CDR2 YNNKEL (reference sequence).

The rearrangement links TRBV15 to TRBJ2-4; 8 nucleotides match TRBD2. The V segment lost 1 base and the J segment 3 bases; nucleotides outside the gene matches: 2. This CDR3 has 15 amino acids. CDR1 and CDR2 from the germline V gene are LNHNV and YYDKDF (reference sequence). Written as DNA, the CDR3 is TGTGCCACCAGCAGAGCGGGGGGGGGCAAAAACATTCAGTACTTC. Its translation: CATSRAGGGKNIQYF.

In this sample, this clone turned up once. CDR3 DNA: TGTGCCAGCACCGCCACGGGGACATCCTATGGCTACACCTTC. Encoded protein: CASTATGTSYGYTF. This chain joins TRBV6-5 and TRBJ1-2; a possible D gene is TRBD1 (6 bases). V lost 7 bases and J lost 4, with 16 bases in between. This CDR3 is 14 amino acids long. Germline V gene data show CDR1 as MNHEY and CDR2 as SVGAGI.

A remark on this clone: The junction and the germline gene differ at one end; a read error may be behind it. The CDR3 reads CATSTGISSGANVLTF. The CDR3 DNA is TGTGCCACCTCGACAGGGATTAGCTCTGGGGCCAACGTGCTGACTTTC. This chain uses TRBV15 with TRBJ2-6, with TRBD1 identical over 7 bases. Germline CDR1 reads LNHNV; CDR2 reads YYDKDF (reference sequence). CDR3 length: 16 residues.

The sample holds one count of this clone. The CDR3 DNA reads as TGTGCCAGCAGCCAAGTCCAGGAAGTCCCTAACTATGGCTACACCTTC. Translating it yields CASSQVQEVPNYGYTF. The chain carries TRBV3-1 (or the pseudogene TRBV3-2) and TRBJ1-2, with unresolved D. V was shortened by 1 base and J by 0 bases, with 12 bases between the two germline ends. From germline, CDR1 is LGHDT and CDR2 YNNKEL (reference sequence). This CDR3 is built from 16 residues.

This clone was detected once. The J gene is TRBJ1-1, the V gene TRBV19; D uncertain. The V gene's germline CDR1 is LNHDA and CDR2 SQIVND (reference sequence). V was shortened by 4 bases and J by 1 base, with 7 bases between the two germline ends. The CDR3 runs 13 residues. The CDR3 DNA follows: TGTGCCAGTAGTAGGACTCAGAACACTGAAGCTTTCTTT. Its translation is CASSRTQNTEAFF.

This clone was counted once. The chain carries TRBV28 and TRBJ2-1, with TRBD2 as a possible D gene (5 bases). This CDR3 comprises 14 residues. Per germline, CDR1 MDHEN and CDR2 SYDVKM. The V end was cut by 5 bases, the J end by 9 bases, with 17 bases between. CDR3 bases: TGTGCCAGCAGTCCATCGTTGGTTGAGGGTGAGCAGTTCTTC. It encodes CASSPSLVEGEQFF.

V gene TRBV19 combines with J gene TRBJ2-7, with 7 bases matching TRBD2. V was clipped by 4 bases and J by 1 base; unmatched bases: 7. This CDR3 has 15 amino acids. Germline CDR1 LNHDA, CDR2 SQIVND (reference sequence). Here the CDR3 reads CASSTGEGPSYEQYF. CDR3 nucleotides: TGTGCCAGTAGTACCGGGGAGGGCCCATCCTACGAGCAGTACTTC.

The CDR3 is CASSRLAGGVGEQYF. As DNA, the CDR3 is TGTGCCAGCAGTCGACTAGCGGGAGGGGTGGGGGAGCAGTACTTC. The rearrangement joins TRBV7-9 to TRBJ2-7; 14 positions match TRBD2. Germline trimming cut 6 bases from V and 7 bases from J; bases unmatched to any gene: 8. CDR3 length equals 15 residues. Germline V lookup: CDR1 SEHNR, CDR2 FQNEAQ (reference sequence).

CDR3 coding DNA: TGTGCCAGCAGCTTGGCTCTGGACAGGTTCTACGTCTATGGCTACACCTTC. Encoded protein: CASSLALDRFYVYGYTF. The chain is built from TRBV5-5 and TRBJ1-2; the match to TRBD1 covers 7 bases. The V segment lost 0 bases and the J segment 4 bases; nucleotides outside the gene matches: 12. The CDR3 is made up of 17 amino acids. Germline V CDR1 and CDR2: SGHKS, YYEKEE (reference sequence). The entire variable domain, with the rest obtained from reference TRBV5-5 and TRBJ1-2, is as follows: DAGVTQSPTHLIKTRGQQVTLRCSPISGHKSVSWYQQVLGQGPQFIFQYYEKEERGRGNFPDRFSARQFPNYSSELNVNALLLGDSALYLCASSLALDRFYVYGYTFGSGTRLTVV.

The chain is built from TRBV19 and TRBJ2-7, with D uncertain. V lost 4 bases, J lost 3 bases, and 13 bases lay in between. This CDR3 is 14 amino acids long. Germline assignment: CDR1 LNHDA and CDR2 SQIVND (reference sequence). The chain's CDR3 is CASSNTDMVYEQYF. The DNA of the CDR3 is TGTGCCAGTAGTAATACAGATATGGTCTACGAGCAGTACTTC.

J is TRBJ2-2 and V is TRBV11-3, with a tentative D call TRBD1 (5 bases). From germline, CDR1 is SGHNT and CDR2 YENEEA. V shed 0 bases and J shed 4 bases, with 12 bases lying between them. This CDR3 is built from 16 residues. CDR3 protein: CASSLEPGFGTGELFF. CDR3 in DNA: TGTGCCAGCAGCTTAGAGCCAGGGTTTGGCACCGGGGAGCTGTTTTTT. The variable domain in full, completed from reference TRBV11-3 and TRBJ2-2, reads EAGVVQSPRYKIIEKKQPVAFWCNPISGHNTLYWYLQNLGQGPELLIRYENEEAVDDSQLPKDRFSAERLKGVDSTLKIQPAELGDSAVYLCASSLEPGFGTGELFFGEGSRLTVL.

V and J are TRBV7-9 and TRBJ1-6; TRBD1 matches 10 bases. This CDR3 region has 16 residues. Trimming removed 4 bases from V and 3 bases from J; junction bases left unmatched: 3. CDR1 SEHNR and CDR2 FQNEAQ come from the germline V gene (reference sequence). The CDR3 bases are TGTGCCAGCAGCTCGGGACAGGGGTTCTATAATTCACCCCTCCACTTT. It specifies CASSSGQGFYNSPLHF. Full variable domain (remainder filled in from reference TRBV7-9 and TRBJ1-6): DTGVSQNPRHKITKRGQNVTFRCDPISEHNRLYWYRQTLGQGPEFLTYFQNEAQLEKSRLLSDRFSAERPKGSFSTLEIQRTEQGDSAMYLCASSSGQGFYNSPLHFGNGTRLTVT.

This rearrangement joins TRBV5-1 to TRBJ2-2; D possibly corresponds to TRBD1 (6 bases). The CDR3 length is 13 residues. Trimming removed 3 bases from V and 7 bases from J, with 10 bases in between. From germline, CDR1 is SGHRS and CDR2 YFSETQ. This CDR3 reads CASSWDMGGELFF. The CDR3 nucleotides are TGCGCCAGCAGCTGGGACATGGGCGGGGAGCTGTTTTTT.